A single sample is the source of the 20 T cell receptor beta chains below, sequenced in a study of blood T cells in healthy people across ages. PCR was performed a second time for about 6 to 12 cycles using a sample-barcoded 5' primer and a J-beta primer mix. MiXCR, run by TCRdb on the 5' RACE reads, gives a single entry per CDR3 protein. Of about 1.4 million distinct CDR3 sequences in the sample, almost 60% were seen once. Sequenced: blood. These receptors all stem from a man aged 18-30 years in good health.

Remarks on this clonotype: A junction boundary mismatches the germline segment, possibly from a read error. The chain links TRBV25-1 to TRBJ2-5, with D possibly being TRBD2 (5 bases). Germline lookup yields CDR1 MGHDK and CDR2 SYGVNS. This CDR3 is built from 14 residues. The CDR3 region has the DNA TGTGCCAGCACCAGCGGACGGATCCAAGAGACCCAATACTTC. It encodes CASTSGRIQETQYF.

This clonotype has only a few counts. The CDR3: CSAGLQNPYEQYF. CDR3 sequence (DNA): TGCAGCGCTGGTCTACAGAACCCCTACGAGCAGTACTTC. The chain employs TRBV29-1 and TRBJ2-7; D is undetermined. The ends were cut back, 7 bases at V and 2 bases at J, with 15 bases in the middle. This CDR3 contains 13 residues. The germline V gene has CDR1 SQVTM and CDR2 ANQGSEA.

As DNA, the CDR3 is TGCGCCAGCAGCCAAGATTGGGCCGGGTATAGGTACTTC. Translated, it gives CASSQDWAGYRYF. The chain links TRBV4-3 to TRBJ2-5; D call uncertain. This CDR3 has 13 amino acids. In germline, CDR1 is LGHNA, CDR2 YSLEER. V gave up 0 bases and J gave up 13 bases, with 15 bases separating them.

J is TRBJ2-4 and V is TRBV20-1, with 12 bases aligning to TRBD2. The J call may not be correct, given that the DNA end is closer to TRBJ2-7. Germline CDR1 reads DFQATT; CDR2 reads SNEGSKA (reference sequence). CDR3 size: 16 residues. The CDR3 reads CSARDGLAGHSYEQYF. Written as DNA, the CDR3 is TGCAGTGCTAGAGATGGACTAGCGGGACACTCCTACGAGCAGTACTTC.

This clonotype has ten or more counts. The chain joins TRBV7-2 to TRBJ1-2; 7 bases agree with TRBD1. Germline CDR1 SGHTA, CDR2 FQGNSA. The V segment lost 4 bases and the J segment 0 bases; nucleotides outside the gene matches: 5. The CDR3 is made up of 15 amino acids. The CDR3 protein is CASSSGTVTNYGYTF. The CDR3 nucleotides read TGTGCCAGCAGCTCCGGGACAGTAACTAACTATGGCTACACCTTC.

The chain joins TRBV11-2 to TRBJ2-5; 13 bases fit TRBD2. V gave up 3 bases and J gave up 11 bases; unmatched junction bases: 18. The CDR3 spans 18 residues. CDR1 is SGHAT and CDR2 is FQNNGV in the germline V gene. The DNA for the CDR3 is TGTGCCAGCAGCTTTAGTTCGGGACTAGCGGGACCTAGGGGGGGGCAGTACTTC. It encodes CASSFSSGLAGPRGGQYF.

This sequence joins TRBV29-1 and TRBJ2-5; 10 nucleotides match TRBD2. V shed 3 bases, J shed 2 bases, and the junction held 6 bases outside the gene matches. The CDR3 length is 15 residues. Per germline, CDR1 SQVTM and CDR2 ANQGSEA. CDR3 amino acids: CSVEKNSGGQETQYF. The CDR3 bases are TGCAGCGTTGAGAAGAATAGCGGGGGGCAAGAGACCCAGTACTTC.

This clonotype came up a few times. The rearrangement links TRBV12-3 or TRBV12-4 to TRBJ1-1; maybe TRBD1 (5 bases). The V and J ends lost 10 bases and 7 bases respectively, with 16 bases between them. The CDR3 runs 12 residues. This CDR3 is CATNGGGSEAFF. In DNA, the CDR3 is TGTGCCACCAACGGGGGGGGTAGTGAAGCTTTCTTT.

J is TRBJ2-7 and V is TRBV15; TRBD1 matches 7 bases. J gave up 0 bases and V 5 bases, and 7 bases lay outside the gene matches. Germline assignment: CDR1 LNHNV and CDR2 YYDKDF (reference sequence). The CDR3 length is 15 residues. The CDR3 here is CATSPRDRASYEQYF. The CDR3 coding sequence is TGTGCCACCAGCCCCCGAGACAGGGCCTCCTACGAGCAGTACTTC.

The chain recombines TRBV7-9 with TRBJ2-3, with D unresolved. This CDR3 is built from 14 residues. CDR1 SEHNR and CDR2 FQNEAQ come from the germline V gene (reference sequence). With 3 bases removed from V and 6 bases from J, the gap between germline ends came to 13 bases. CDR3 in amino acids: CASSFPGSWDTQYF. In DNA form, the CDR3 reads TGTGCCAGCAGCTTCCCCGGCTCATGGGATACGCAGTATTTT.

Turning to this clonotype: At one of its ends the junction is not consistent with the germline gene, which may arise from a read error. The rearrangement links TRBV11-3 to TRBJ2-3; 7 bases agree with TRBD2. CDR3 length: 14 residues. CDR1 SGHNT and CDR2 YENEEA come from the germline V gene. The CDR3 DNA reads as TGTGTCAGCAGCGCTCGGGACTACACAGATACGCAGTATTTT. Its protein product is CVSSARDYTDTQYF.

This chain connects TRBV18 to TRBJ2-1; tentative D call: TRBD2 (5 bases). The germline gives CDR1 KGHSH, CDR2 LQKENI. The CDR3 totals 15 residues. V lost 3 bases to trimming and J lost 5 bases, with 14 bases between them. The CDR3, as DNA: TGTGCCAGCTCACCCACTAGTGTGGTCGACAATGAGCAGTTCTTC. It yields the protein CASSPTSVVDNEQFF.

The chain carries TRBV30 and TRBJ1-4; TRBD1 matches at 10 bases. The CDR3 runs to 14 residues. The germline CDR1 and CDR2 sequences are GTSNPN and SVGIG (reference sequence). Trimming at V came to 5 bases and at J to 6 bases, leaving 6 bases not matched to a gene. CDR3 nucleotide sequence: TGTGCCTGGCTATCCGGGACAGGGGATGAAAAACTGTTTTTT. Protein sequence: CAWLSGTGDEKLFF.

This chain joins TRBV27 and TRBJ2-7; D gene ambiguous. V was shortened by 5 bases and J by 1 base, with 9 bases between the two germline ends. CDR3 length: 13 amino acids. Per germline, CDR1 MNHEY and CDR2 SMNVEV (reference sequence). The DNA for the CDR3 is TGTGCCAGCAGTGTCCAACTTTCCTACGAGCAGTACTTC. It yields the protein CASSVQLSYEQYF.

A few counts support this clonotype. A much larger clone differs by one base, so this may be a read error. This sequence joins TRBV20-1 and TRBJ2-7; D perhaps matches TRBD2 (7 bases). V lost 0 bases, J lost 0 bases, and 18 bases lay in between. This CDR3 has 17 amino acids. Germline loops: CDR1 DFQATT, CDR2 SNEGSKA (reference sequence). This CDR3 reads CSARDLLAAGASYEQYF. The CDR3, as DNA: TGCAGTGCTAGAGATCTGTTGGCGGCGGGGGCCTCCTACGAGCAGTACTTC.

The chain is built from TRBV20-1 and TRBJ2-1, with D possibly called TRBD1 or TRBD2 (5 bases each). Germline V gene sequence: CDR1 DFQATT, CDR2 SNEGSKA (reference sequence). V lost 1 base to trimming and J lost 0 bases, with 10 bases between them. The CDR3 is 15 amino acids. CDR3: CSARAGTNSYNEQFF. The CDR3 coding sequence is TGCAGTGCTAGAGCAGGGACCAACTCCTACAATGAGCAGTTCTTC.

This clonotype appeared a few times. This chain connects TRBV11-2 to TRBJ1-2, with unresolved D. V was cut by 0 bases and J by 9 bases, with 11 bases left in between. The germline gives CDR1 SGHAT, CDR2 FQNNGV. The CDR3 length is 13 residues. The CDR3 DNA sequence: TGTGCCAGCAGCTTAGATCAGGCCTGGAGCTACACCTTC. Amino acids: CASSLDQAWSYTF.

This clonotype occurred once. The chain employs TRBV20-1 and TRBJ2-3; 11 nucleotides agree with TRBD2. This CDR3 spans 16 amino acids. Unmatched junction bases numbered 7, after V lost 3 bases and J lost 2 bases. Germline V gene sequence: CDR1 DFQATT, CDR2 SNEGSKA (reference sequence). The CDR3 region has the DNA TGCAGTGCTAGCCCCTCTAGCGGGAGGTACACAGATACGCAGTATTTT. Its translation is CSASPSSGRYTDTQYF.

This chain links TRBV4-1 with TRBJ2-7; a weak D match, TRBD1 (6 bases). Trimming shortened V by 2 bases and J by 2 bases, and 13 bases separated the two germline ends. CDR3 length: 15 residues. Germline lookup yields CDR1 MGHRA and CDR2 YSYEKL. In DNA, the CDR3 is TGCGCCAGCAGCCAAACTCCGGGACATACCTACGAGCAGTACTTC. It translates to CASSQTPGHTYEQYF.

The CDR3: CASSLQVTNEKLFF. The CDR3 region has the DNA TGTGCCAGCAGCCTACAGGTTACTAATGAAAAACTGTTTTTT. The chain couples TRBV12-3 or TRBV12-4 to TRBJ1-4, with D maybe TRBD1 (5 bases). Trimming took 6 bases from V and 2 from J, leaving 10 bases between them. The CDR3 has 14 amino acids.